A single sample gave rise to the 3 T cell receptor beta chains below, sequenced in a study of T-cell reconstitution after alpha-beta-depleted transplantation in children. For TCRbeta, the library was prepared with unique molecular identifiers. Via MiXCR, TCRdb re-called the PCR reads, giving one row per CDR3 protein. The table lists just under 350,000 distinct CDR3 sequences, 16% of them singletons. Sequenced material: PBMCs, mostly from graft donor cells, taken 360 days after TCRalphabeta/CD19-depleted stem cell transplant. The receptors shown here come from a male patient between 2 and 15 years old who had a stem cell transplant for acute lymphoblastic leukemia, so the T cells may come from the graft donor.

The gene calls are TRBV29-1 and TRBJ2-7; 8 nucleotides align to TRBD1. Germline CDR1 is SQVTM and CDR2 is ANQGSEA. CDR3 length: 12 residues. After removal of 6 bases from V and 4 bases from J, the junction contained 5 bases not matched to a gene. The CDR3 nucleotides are TGCAGCGTACGGACAGGGCGGTACGAGCAGTACTTC. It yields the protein CSVRTGRYEQYF.

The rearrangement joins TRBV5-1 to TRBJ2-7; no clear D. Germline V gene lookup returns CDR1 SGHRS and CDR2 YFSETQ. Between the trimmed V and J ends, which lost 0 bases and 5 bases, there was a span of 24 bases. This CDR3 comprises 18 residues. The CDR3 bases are TGCGCCAGCAGCTTGGAGCCAGGCCCGCTGGTTCACGGTGACGAGCAGTACTTC. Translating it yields CASSLEPGPLVHGDEQYF.

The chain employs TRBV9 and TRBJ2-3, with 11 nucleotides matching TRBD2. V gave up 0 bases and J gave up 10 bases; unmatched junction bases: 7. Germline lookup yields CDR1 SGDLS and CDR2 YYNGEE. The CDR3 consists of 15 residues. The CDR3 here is CASSVELAGERAQYF. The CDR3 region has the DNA TGTGCCAGCAGCGTAGAACTAGCGGGAGAACGTGCGCAGTATTTT.